This entry is about one T cell receptor beta chain. Its antigen is not known. Per the germline V gene, CDR1 is KGHSH and CDR2 is LQKENI. CDR3 length: 16 amino acids. V lost 2 bases and J 2 bases, leaving 13 bases between the germline ends. The data stem from a study of cytotoxic CD8 clonotypes in ibrutinib-treated CLL. On the study more broadly: Following treatment for a median around twelve months, range 6 to 36, response samples were then taken. Overall study findings and caveats: Few clonotypes were public, and these shrank or held steady under treatment. Clonality went up at the time of ibrutinib response, stayed stable in sustained remission, and later dropped back toward its baseline level at progression.

The data were produced by immunoSEQ multiplex PCR, yet TCRdb's version contains in-frame clones alone and is incomplete. The sample holds about 9,400 clones; approximately 57% are singletons and the top ten take roughly 20%. Material: PBMCs, obtained before ibrutinib treatment. The chain is built from TRBV18 and TRBJ1-3, with D unclear. The receptor comes from a human donor with chronic lymphocytic leukemia. CDR3: CASSPVGESTGNTIYF. The CDR3 DNA is TGTGCCAGCTCACCAGTTGGGGAGTCGACTGGAAACACCATATATTTT.